The 16 T cell receptor beta chains listed next were all sequenced from one sample in a study of blood T cells in healthy people across ages. A sample-barcoded 5' primer and a J-beta primer mix were used in a second PCR of roughly 7 to 11 cycles. MiXCR was run by TCRdb on the 5' RACE reads, yielding one entry per CDR3 protein. Of some 1.8 million distinct CDR3 sequences in the sample, 39% were seen once. The material sequenced was blood. These receptors all stem from a human donor in good health.

The chain is built from TRBV2 and TRBJ1-1, with D hard to call. The CDR3 extends over 15 amino acids. Trimming took 6 bases from V and 3 from J, leaving 17 bases between them. Germline values: CDR1 SNHLY, CDR2 FYNNEI. The CDR3 region is CASSPQLPTHTEAFF. In nucleotides, the CDR3 is TGTGCCAGCAGCCCGCAATTGCCCACTCACACTGAAGCTTTCTTT.

The chain has TRBV6-2 or TRBV6-3 and TRBJ2-3; tentatively, D is TRBD1 (5 bases). Deletions cut 6 bases from V and 3 bases from J, with 10 bases between. This CDR3 contains 13 residues. CDR1 is MNHEY and CDR2 is SVGEGT in the germline V gene. This CDR3 is CASRPTATDTQYF. CDR3 nucleotides: TGTGCCAGCAGACCGACAGCGACAGATACGCAGTATTTT.

This chain joins TRBV9 and TRBJ1-5; a possible D gene is TRBD1 (6 bases). Germline V gene sequence: CDR1 SGDLS, CDR2 YYNGEE. Trimming took off 0 bases at V and 7 bases at J, with 14 bases between the two ends. CDR3 length: 15 residues. The CDR3 is CASSVGGGLGQPQHF. The CDR3 coding sequence is TGTGCCAGCAGCGTAGGAGGGGGGCTCGGGCAGCCCCAGCATTTT.

This chain joins TRBV28 and TRBJ1-2; D not resolved. Germline CDR1 is MDHEN and CDR2 is SYDVKM. V was trimmed by 3 bases and J by 4 bases, leaving 12 bases between them. The CDR3 contains 14 residues. CDR3 amino acids: CASSFPRSAYGYTF. CDR3 nucleotides: TGTGCCAGCAGTTTCCCCCGGAGTGCCTATGGCTACACCTTC.

V and J are TRBV7-2 and TRBJ1-2; 7 positions agree with TRBD1. J gave up 7 bases and V 5 bases, and 13 bases lay outside the gene matches. Germline V gene sequence: CDR1 SGHTA, CDR2 FQGNSA. This CDR3 is 15 amino acids long. In nucleotides, the CDR3 is TGTGCCAGCAGCCAGCGACAGGGAGACGGGGGTGGCTACACCTTC. It yields the protein CASSQRQGDGGGYTF.

The V call is TRBV7-2, the J call TRBJ2-1; 12 nucleotides line up with TRBD2. The CDR3 extends over 15 amino acids. V dropped 5 bases and J dropped 10; count of bases not matched to a gene: 9. The germline CDR1 and CDR2 sequences are SGHTA and FQGNSA. Written as DNA, the CDR3 is TGTGCCAGCAGCCCCCGACTAGCGGGGGCGAGGGAGCAGTTCTTC. This sequence encodes CASSPRLAGAREQFF.

This clonotype was seen a few times. The chain combines TRBV20-1 with TRBJ2-5, with 8 bases fitting TRBD2. This CDR3 is 15 amino acids long. The germline gives CDR1 DFQATT, CDR2 SNEGSKA (reference sequence). With V trimmed by 6 bases and J by 3 bases, 12 bases remained unmatched. The CDR3 here is CSASSPRRGEETQYF. For the CDR3, the DNA is TGCAGTGCCTCAAGCCCCCGGCGGGGGGAAGAGACCCAGTACTTC.

The chain couples TRBV27 to TRBJ2-5; 7 positions match TRBD2. V trimming: 0 bases; J trimming: 11 bases; junction bases outside the gene matches: 15. Germline assignment: CDR1 MNHEY and CDR2 SMNVEV (reference sequence). The CDR3 is made up of 16 amino acids. DNA for the CDR3: TGTGCCAGCAGTTTATCGGGGGAGACTAGCATGTACGTGCAGTACTTC. The encoded protein is CASSLSGETSMYVQYF.

This clonotype was detected once. The rearrangement joins TRBV24-1 to TRBJ1-2, with D possibly TRBD1 on 6 matching bases. In germline, CDR1 is KGHDR, CDR2 SFDVKD. CDR3 length: 13 amino acids. The V end lost 0 bases, the J end lost 7 bases, and 8 bases lay between the germline ends. As DNA, the CDR3 is TGTGCCACCAGTGATTTGGGGGGCGGTGGCTACACCTTC. Its protein is CATSDLGGGGYTF.

The chain uses TRBV10-3 and TRBJ1-2; TRBD1 aligns across 8 bases. Trimming at V came to 4 bases and at J to 0 bases, leaving 4 bases not matched to a gene. This CDR3 contains 15 residues. Germline CDR1 and CDR2: ENHRY and SYGVKD. The DNA for the CDR3 is TGTGCCATCAGTGTTACACAGGGGGCTAACTATGGCTACACCTTC. This sequence encodes CAISVTQGANYGYTF.

The chain is built from TRBV10-3 and TRBJ1-2; the D is unclear. The CDR3 has 14 residues. Germline CDR1 and CDR2: ENHRY and SYGVKD. Trimming left V 2 bases short and J 0 bases short, with 7 bases between. In nucleotides, the CDR3 is TGTGCCATCAGTGAGAGAGAGACTAACTATGGCTACACCTTC. Protein product: CAISERETNYGYTF.

The chain joins TRBV7-9 to TRBJ2-1; D unclear. Trimming took off 1 base at V and 4 bases at J, with 8 bases between the two ends. The CDR3 is made up of 14 amino acids. CDR1 is SEHNR and CDR2 is FQNEAQ in the germline V gene (reference sequence). As DNA, the CDR3 is TGTGCCAGCAGCTTAGTCGTACCGTACAATGAGCAGTTCTTC. Its translation: CASSLVVPYNEQFF. Based on the CDR3 plus reference TRBV7-9 and TRBJ2-1, the full variable domain is DTGVSQNPRHKITKRGQNVTFRCDPISEHNRLYWYRQTLGQGPEFLTYFQNEAQLEKSRLLSDRFSAERPKGSFSTLEIQRTEQGDSAMYLCASSLVVPYNEQFFGPGTRLTVL.

The chain carries TRBV6-1 and TRBJ2-1; D might be TRBD1 or TRBD2, each matching 5 bases. Germline V gene data show CDR1 as MNHNS and CDR2 as SASEGT. The CDR3 consists of 16 residues. Trimming took 4 bases from V and 2 from J, leaving 15 bases between them. In DNA form, the CDR3 reads TGTGCCAGCAGTGGCCGCCGGGACCCACCCTACAATGAGCAGTTCTTC. Amino acid sequence: CASSGRRDPPYNEQFF.

A remark on this clonotype: At one end, the junction sequence differs from germline, possibly due to a read error. This rearrangement joins TRBV12-3 or TRBV12-4 to TRBJ2-3; possibly TRBD1 for D (7 bases). CDR3 size: 18 residues. In DNA, the CDR3 is TGTGCCAGCAGTTTTCGTCAGGGGGGTTACCCTAGCACAGATGCGCAGTATTTT. Its protein product is CASSFRQGGYPSTDAQYF.

Ten or more counts support this clonotype. V and J are TRBV7-8 and TRBJ1-5; unclear D gene. The V gene's germline CDR1 is SGHVS and CDR2 FQNEAQ. CDR3 length equals 14 residues. V was clipped by 1 base and J by 1 base, with 5 bases between them. This CDR3 reads CASSLGESNQPQHF. CDR3 DNA: TGTGCCAGCAGCTTAGGCGAAAGCAATCAGCCCCAGCATTTT.

The sample holds many counts of this clonotype. The chain couples TRBV12-3 or TRBV12-4 to TRBJ1-1, with a tentative D call TRBD1 (6 bases). Trimming cost V 2 bases and J 1 base, with 23 bases left between them. The CDR3 loop spans 19 amino acids. This chain's CDR3 is CASSLRYIGTTIPNTEAFF. Written as DNA, the CDR3 is TGTGCCAGCAGTTTAAGATATATAGGGACAACTATTCCGAACACTGAAGCTTTCTTT.